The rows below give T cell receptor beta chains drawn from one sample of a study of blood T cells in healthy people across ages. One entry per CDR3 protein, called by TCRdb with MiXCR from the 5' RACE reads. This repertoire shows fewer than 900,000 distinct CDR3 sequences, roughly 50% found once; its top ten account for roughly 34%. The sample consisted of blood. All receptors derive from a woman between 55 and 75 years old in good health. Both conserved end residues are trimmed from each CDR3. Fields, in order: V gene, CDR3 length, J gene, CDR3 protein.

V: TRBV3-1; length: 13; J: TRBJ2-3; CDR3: ACSQEGTRTDTQY
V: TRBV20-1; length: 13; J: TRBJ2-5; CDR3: SAPRPGQGRETQY
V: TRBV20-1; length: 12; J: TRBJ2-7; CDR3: SARDVDSSYEQY
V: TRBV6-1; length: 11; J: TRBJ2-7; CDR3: ATVTGQLYEQY
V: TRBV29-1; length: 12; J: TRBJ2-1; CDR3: SVVEGTFPTEQF
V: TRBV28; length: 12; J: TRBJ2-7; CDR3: ATNSGAAYYEQY
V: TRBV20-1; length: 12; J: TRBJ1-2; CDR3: SARGGQGAYGYT
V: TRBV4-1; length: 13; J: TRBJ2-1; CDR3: ASSQPRESVNEQF
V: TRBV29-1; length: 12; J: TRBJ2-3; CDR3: SASTGAGADTQY
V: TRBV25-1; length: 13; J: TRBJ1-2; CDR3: ASSDEDRDGYGYT
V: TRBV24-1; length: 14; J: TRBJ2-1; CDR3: ATSDLPGTRVYEQF
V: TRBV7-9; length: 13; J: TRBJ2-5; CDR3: ASSLAGIRNNEQY
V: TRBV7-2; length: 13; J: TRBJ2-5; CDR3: VSSLVGTTPYEQY
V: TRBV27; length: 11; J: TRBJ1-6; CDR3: ASTSLGSSPLH
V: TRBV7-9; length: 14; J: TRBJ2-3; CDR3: ASSSRLAGTTDTQY
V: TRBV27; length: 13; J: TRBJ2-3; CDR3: ASSYHRTGADTQY
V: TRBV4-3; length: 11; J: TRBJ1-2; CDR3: ASSQEVSYGYT
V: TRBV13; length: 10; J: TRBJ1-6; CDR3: ASSNDRVPLH
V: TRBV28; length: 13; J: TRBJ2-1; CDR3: ASSLASITYNEQF
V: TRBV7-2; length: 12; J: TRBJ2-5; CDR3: ASNPGREAETQY
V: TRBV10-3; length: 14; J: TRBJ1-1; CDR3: AISDSPGQGASEAF
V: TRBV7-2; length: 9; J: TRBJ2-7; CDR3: ASSSGRVQY
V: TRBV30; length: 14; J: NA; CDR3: AWSNSRDRVSETQY
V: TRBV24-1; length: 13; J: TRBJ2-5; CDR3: ATSDWASGQETQY
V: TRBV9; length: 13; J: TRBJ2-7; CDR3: ASSASGRIEYEQY
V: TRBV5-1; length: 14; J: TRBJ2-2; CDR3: ASSLEREAPTGELF
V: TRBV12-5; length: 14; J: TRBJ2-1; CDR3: ASGLVLGGRYNEQF
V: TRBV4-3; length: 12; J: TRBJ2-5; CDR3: ASSQGTGGRAQY
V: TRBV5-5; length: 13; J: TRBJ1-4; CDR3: ASRPKAGVGEKLF
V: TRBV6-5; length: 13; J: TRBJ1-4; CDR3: ASSPTGTGREKLF
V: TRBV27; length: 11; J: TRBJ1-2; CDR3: ASSPQGVNGYT
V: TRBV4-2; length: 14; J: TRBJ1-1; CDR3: ASSQRNGQENTEAF
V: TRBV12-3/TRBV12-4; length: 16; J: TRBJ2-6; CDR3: ASSPDRDPSSGANVLT
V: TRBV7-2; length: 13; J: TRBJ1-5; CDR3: ASSTRTGGNQPQH
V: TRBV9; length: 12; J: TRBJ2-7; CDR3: ASSTRDWNYEQY
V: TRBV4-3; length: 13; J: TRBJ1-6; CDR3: ASSPRGIGGSPLH
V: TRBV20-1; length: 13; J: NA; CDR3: SAPRGSGRVNEQY
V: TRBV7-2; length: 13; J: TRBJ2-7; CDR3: ASSLFGTTYNEQY
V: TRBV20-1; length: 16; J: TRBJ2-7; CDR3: SARDVRVGSGRTYEQY
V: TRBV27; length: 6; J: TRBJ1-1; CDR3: ASRRTF
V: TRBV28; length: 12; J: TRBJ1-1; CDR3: ASSLASVAGRAF
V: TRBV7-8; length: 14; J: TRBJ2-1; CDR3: ASSLASSGSYNEQF
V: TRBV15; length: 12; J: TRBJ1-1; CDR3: ATSRTDRNTEAF
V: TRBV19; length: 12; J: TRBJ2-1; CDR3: ASSVTGSYDEQF
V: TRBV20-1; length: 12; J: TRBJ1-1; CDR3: SAGGPTENTEAF
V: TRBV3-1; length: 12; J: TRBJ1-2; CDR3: ASGPQVTSDGYT
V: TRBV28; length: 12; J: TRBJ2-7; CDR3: ASKIGGETYEQY
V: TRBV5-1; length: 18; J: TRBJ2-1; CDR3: ASSFTTSFSLSTSYNEQF
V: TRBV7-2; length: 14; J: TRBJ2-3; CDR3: ASSTERPSGTDTQY
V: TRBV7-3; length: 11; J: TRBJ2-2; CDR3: ASSSRDTGELF
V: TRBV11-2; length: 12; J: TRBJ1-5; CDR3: ASSSEGVNQPQH
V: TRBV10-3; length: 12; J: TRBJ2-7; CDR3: AISEPGPSYEQY
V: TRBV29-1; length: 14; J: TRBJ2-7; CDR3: SVEDRGSGTIYEQY